This T cell receptor (beta chain) was profiled in a study of cytomegalovirus exposure and HLA in healthy donors. Comments on this clone: The antigen is not known.

Healthy bone marrow donors made up the donor group. The study, taken as a whole, reports: One variant, a missense change in DCLRE1C, was linked in a later analysis to TCR beta V- and J-gene trimming.

V shed 6 bases and J shed 0 bases, with 14 bases lying between them. CDR3 length equals 16 residues. Germline assignment: CDR1 SGHTA and CDR2 FQGNSA. The PCR was carried out with 60 Vbeta primers and 13 Jbeta primers. The method was immunoSEQ multiplex PCR; TCRdb's version includes in-frame clones alone and lacks a portion of them. The repertoire holds 65,000 to 70,000 clones, with around 75% as singletons. The specimen was PBMCs. The receptor comes from a woman in her twenties or thirties in good health and CMV-seropositive. The V and J genes are TRBV7-2 and TRBJ2-2; D is possibly TRBD2 (7 bases). As DNA, the CDR3 is TGTGCCAGCAGAACAAGGGGGGGGGCGAACACCGGGGAGCTGTTTTTT. Its translation: CASRTRGGANTGELFF.